Reported below is one T cell receptor (beta chain). TCRdb's copy holds only in-frame clones and misses some; the assay was immunoSEQ multiplex PCR. This sample yields just under 65,000 clones, of which 90% to 95% are seen a single time; around 3% belongs to the top ten. The sample is drawn from a study of T cell changes during pregnancy in multiple sclerosis. With 2 bases clipped from V and 3 bases from J, the junction kept 6 bases outside the gene matches. The germline CDR1 and CDR2 sequences are SGHAT and FQNNGV. The CDR3 extends over 15 amino acids. The V gene is TRBV11-2, the J gene TRBJ2-7; TRBD1 agrees at 8 bases. The starting material was CD8+ T cells from peripheral blood mononuclear cells, obtained in the second trimester of pregnancy. The origin of this receptor is a female donor with multiple sclerosis, enrolled in a pregnancy study. This CDR3 reads CASSLLTGDSYEQYF. In DNA, the CDR3 is TGTGCCAGCAGCTTATTGACAGGGGACAGCTACGAGCAGTACTTC.